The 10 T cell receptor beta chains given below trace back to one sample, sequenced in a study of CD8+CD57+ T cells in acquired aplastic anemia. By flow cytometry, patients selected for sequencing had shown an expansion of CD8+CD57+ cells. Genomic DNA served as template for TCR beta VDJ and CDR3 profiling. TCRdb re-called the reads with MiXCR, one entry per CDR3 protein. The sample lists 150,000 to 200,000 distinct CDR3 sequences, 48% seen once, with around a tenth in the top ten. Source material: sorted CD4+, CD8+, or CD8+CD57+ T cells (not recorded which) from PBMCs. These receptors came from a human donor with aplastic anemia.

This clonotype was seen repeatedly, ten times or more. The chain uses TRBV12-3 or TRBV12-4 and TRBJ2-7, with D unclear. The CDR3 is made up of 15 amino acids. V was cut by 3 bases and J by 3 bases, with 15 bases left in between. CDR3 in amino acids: CASSLAHGWYYEQYF. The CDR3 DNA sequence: TGTGCCAGCAGTTTGGCCCACGGATGGTACTACGAGCAGTACTTC.

CDR3 residues: CASSESGATGSMNTEAFF. In DNA, the CDR3 is TGCGCCAGCAGTGAGTCGGGGGCCACTGGGTCCATGAACACTGAAGCTTTCTTT. This rearrangement joins TRBV10-1 to TRBJ1-1, with D maybe TRBD1 (6 bases). Per germline, CDR1 WNHNN and CDR2 SYGVQD (reference sequence). Trimming took off 0 bases at V and 0 bases at J, with 17 bases between the two ends. This CDR3 region has 18 residues.

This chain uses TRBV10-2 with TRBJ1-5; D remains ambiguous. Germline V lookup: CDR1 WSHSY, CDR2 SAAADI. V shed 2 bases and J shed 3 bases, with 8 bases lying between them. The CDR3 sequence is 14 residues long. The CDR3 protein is CASSEREVNQPQHF. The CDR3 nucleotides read TGCGCCAGCAGTGAGCGGGAGGTCAATCAGCCCCAGCATTTT.

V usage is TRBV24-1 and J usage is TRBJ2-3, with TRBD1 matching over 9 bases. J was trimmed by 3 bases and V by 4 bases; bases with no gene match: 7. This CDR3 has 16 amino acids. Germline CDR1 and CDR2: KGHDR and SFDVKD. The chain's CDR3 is CATSESGQGRTDTQYF. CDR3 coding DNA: TGTGCCACCAGTGAATCGGGACAGGGTCGGACAGATACGCAGTATTTT.

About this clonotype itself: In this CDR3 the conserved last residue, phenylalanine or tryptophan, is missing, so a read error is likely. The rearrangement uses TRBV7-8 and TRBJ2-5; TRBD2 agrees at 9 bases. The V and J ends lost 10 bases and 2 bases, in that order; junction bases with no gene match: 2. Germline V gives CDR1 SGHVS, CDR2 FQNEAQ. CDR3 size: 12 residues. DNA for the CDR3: TGTGCCACTGCGGGGGGGCAAGAGACCCAGTACCTC. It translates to CATAGGQETQYL.

CDR3 in DNA: TGCAGTGCTAACGGCGACAGGGGGCTCTGGGAGACCCAGTACTTC. It codes for CSANGDRGLWETQYF. The V and J genes are TRBV20-1 and TRBJ2-5; 10 bases align to TRBD1. Germline CDR1 reads DFQATT; CDR2 reads SNEGSKA (reference sequence). The CDR3 is 15 residues long. The trim removed 4 bases at V and 5 bases at J, leaving 10 bases unmatched.

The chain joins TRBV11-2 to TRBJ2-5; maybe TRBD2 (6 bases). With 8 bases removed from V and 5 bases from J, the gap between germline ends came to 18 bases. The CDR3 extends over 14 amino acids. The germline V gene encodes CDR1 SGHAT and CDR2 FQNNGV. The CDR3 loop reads CASGLGLEGETQYF. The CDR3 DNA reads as TGTGCCAGCGGTCTGGGGTTGGAGGGGGAGACCCAGTACTTC.

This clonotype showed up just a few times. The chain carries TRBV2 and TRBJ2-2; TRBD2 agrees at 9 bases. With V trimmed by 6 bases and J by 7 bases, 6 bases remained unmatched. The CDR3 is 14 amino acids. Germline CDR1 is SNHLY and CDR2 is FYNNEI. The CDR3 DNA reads TGTGCCAGCAGCCTAGGACTAGCGAACGGGGAGCTGTTTTTT. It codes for CASSLGLANGELFF.

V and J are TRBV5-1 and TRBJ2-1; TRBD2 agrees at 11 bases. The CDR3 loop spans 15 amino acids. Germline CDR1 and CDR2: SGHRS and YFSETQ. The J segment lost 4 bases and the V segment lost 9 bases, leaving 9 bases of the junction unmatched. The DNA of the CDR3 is TGCGCCATCCCGGGACTAGCGGCTTCATACAATGAGCAGTTCTTC. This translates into CAIPGLAASYNEQFF.

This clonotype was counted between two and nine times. CDR3 DNA: TGCGCCAGCAGCTTGGAAGCCACAGATACGCAGTATTTT. This gives the protein CASSLEATDTQYF. This chain links TRBV5-1 with TRBJ2-3; D is unresolved. Between the trimmed V and J ends, which lost 0 bases and 2 bases, there was a span of 4 bases. The CDR3 totals 13 residues. Germline CDR1 and CDR2: SGHRS and YFSETQ.